This T cell receptor (beta chain) derives from a study of PD-L1 blockade in urothelial cancer. The assay was immunoSEQ multiplex PCR, and TCRdb's table has in-frame clones only and misses some. The sample carries tens of thousands of clones, roughly 84% recorded once. Indicated time point: pretreatment peripheral blood. The V gene's germline CDR1 is MRHNA and CDR2 SNTAGT. V shed 6 bases, J shed 6 bases, and the junction held 8 bases outside the gene matches. The CDR3 runs to 15 residues. The sequence derives from a man between 60 and 75 years old with urothelial cancer. This chain links TRBV6-4 with TRBJ1-4; 9 nucleotides agree with TRBD1. This sample comprised PBMCs, obtained around atezolizumab (anti-PD-L1) treatment. In nucleotides, the CDR3 is TGTGCCAGCAGAAGGACAGGGGAGGTGGATGAAAAACTGTTTTTT. It is translated as CASRRTGEVDEKLFF.